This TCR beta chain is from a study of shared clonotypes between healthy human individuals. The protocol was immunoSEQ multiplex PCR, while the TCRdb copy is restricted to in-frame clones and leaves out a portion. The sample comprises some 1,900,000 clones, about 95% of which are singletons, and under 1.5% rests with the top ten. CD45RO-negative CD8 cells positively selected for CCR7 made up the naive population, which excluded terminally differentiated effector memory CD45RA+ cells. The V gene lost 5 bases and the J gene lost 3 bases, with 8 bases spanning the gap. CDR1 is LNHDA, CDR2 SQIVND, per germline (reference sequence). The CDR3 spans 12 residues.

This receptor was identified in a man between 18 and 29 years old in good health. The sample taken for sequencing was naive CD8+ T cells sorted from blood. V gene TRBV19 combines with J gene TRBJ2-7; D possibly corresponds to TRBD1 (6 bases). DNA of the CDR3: TGTGCCAGTAGTCACAGGGACTACGAGCAGTACTTC. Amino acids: CASSHRDYEQYF.